Here is one TCR beta chain with its context. The antigen remains unidentified. A second PCR, run for about 7 to 11 cycles, used a sample-barcoded 5' primer plus a J-beta primer mix. TCRdb re-called the 5' RACE reads through MiXCR, storing one row per CDR3 protein. Found here are over a million distinct CDR3 sequences, approximately 63% of them singletons; the top ten hold more than 6%. This sample was taken from a study of blood T cells in healthy people across ages. Caucasian, healthy and from Russia, the donors were aged between about 6 and 90. Study-wide points: Researchers report that TCR beta diversity correlated strongly with naive T cell percentage. The authors considered diversity estimates from one million T cells to be underestimates.

Germline V lookup: CDR1 SQVTM, CDR2 ANQGSEA. This CDR3 is 13 amino acids long. The V gene lost 7 bases and the J gene lost 0 bases, with 13 bases spanning the gap. J is TRBJ2-7 and V is TRBV29-1; tentatively, D is TRBD1 (6 bases). The specimen was blood. This TCR was recovered from a man aged 18 to 35 in good health. CDR3 sequence: CSASGQSSYEQYF. In nucleotides, the CDR3 is TGCAGCGCCTCCGGACAGAGCTCCTACGAGCAGTACTTC.